This is a list of T cell receptor beta chains from one sample in a study of graft-versus-host responses after intestinal transplantation. Only in-frame clones appear in the TCRdb table, and some are missing; sequencing was by immunoSEQ multiplex PCR. There are 29,000 or so clones in the sample; 85% to 95% occur only once, and approximately 0.77% lies in the top ten. The sample in question was PBMCs, obtained around 63 days after intestinal transplant. The source is a human patient who received an intestinal transplant, so some T cells may come from the graft donor. Both conserved end residues are part of each CDR3. The order of the fields is V gene, D gene, J gene, clone size, CDR3 protein, CDR3 DNA. A D gene is named only where the DNA matches it firmly. A row's size may be missing; if present it is once, few, many or a size class.

V gene: TRBV15
D gene: .
J gene: TRBJ2-7
clone size: .
CDR3 protein: CATSFQRSYEQYF
CDR3 DNA: TGTGCCACCAGCTTCCAGAGATCCTACGAGCAGTACTTC

V gene: TRBV6-1
D gene: TRBD1
J gene: TRBJ1-4
clone size: .
CDR3 protein: CASSGGQGGEKLFF
CDR3 DNA: TGTGCCAGCAGTGGCGGACAGGGGGGTGAAAAACTGTTTTTT

V gene: TRBV4-1
D gene: .
J gene: TRBJ1-2
clone size: .
CDR3 protein: CASSQDPRSYRRISDYGYTF
CDR3 DNA: TGCGCCAGCAGCCAAGATCCCCGGTCATACCGGAGGATCAGCGACTATGGCTACACCTTC

V gene: TRBV11-3
D gene: TRBD1
J gene: TRBJ1-2
clone size: .
CDR3 protein: CASSTAGGYYGYTF
CDR3 DNA: TGTGCCAGCAGCACGGCAGGGGGTTACTATGGCTACACCTTC

V gene: TRBV5-4
D gene: TRBD2
J gene: TRBJ2-7
clone size: .
CDR3 protein: CASSLGTGGRYEQYF
CDR3 DNA: TGTGCCAGCAGCCTGGGGACGGGGGGTCGCTACGAGCAGTACTTC

V gene: TRBV11-2
D gene: .
J gene: TRBJ2-7
clone size: .
CDR3 protein: CASSLEWGPGLYEQYF
CDR3 DNA: TGTGCCAGCAGCTTAGAGTGGGGCCCGGGGCTTTACGAGCAGTACTTC

V gene: TRBV19
D gene: TRBD1
J gene: TRBJ2-5
clone size: once
CDR3 protein: CASSTRDRGQETQYF
CDR3 DNA: TGTGCCAGTAGTACCCGGGACAGGGGGCAGGAGACCCAGTACTTC

V gene: TRBV2
D gene: .
J gene: TRBJ1-1
clone size: .
CDR3 protein: CASSDWTTTEAFF
CDR3 DNA: TGTGCCAGCAGTGATTGGACAACCACTGAAGCTTTCTTT

V gene: TRBV18
D gene: .
J gene: TRBJ1-6
clone size: once
CDR3 protein: CASSLLRRNSPLHF
CDR3 DNA: TGTGCCAGCTCCCTACTCAGGAGGAATTCACCCCTCCACTTT

V gene: TRBV19
D gene: .
J gene: TRBJ2-3
clone size: .
CDR3 protein: CASSIFLLQGSTDTQYF
CDR3 DNA: TGTGCCAGTAGTATTTTTTTATTGCAGGGGTCCACAGATACGCAGTATTTT

V gene: TRBV4-1
D gene: .
J gene: TRBJ2-5
clone size: .
CDR3 protein: CASSQDETRQETQYF
CDR3 DNA: TGCGCCAGCAGCCAAGATGAGACTAGACAAGAGACCCAGTACTTC

V gene: TRBV10-3
D gene: .
J gene: TRBJ2-7
clone size: .
CDR3 protein: CAISIQGAKVLAGVLVDYEQYF
CDR3 DNA: TGTGCCATCAGCATACAGGGGGCGAAGGTCCTAGCGGGCGTCCTTGTCGATTACGAGCAGTACTTC

V gene: TRBV2
D gene: .
J gene: TRBJ2-1
clone size: .
CDR3 protein: CASREGSHNEQFF
CDR3 DNA: TGTGCCAGCAGGGAGGGGTCCCACAATGAGCAGTTCTTC

V gene: TRBV5-6
D gene: .
J gene: TRBJ2-1
clone size: .
CDR3 protein: CASSFGVKYNEQFF
CDR3 DNA: TGTGCCAGCAGCTTCGGGGTGAAGTACAATGAGCAGTTCTTC

V gene: TRBV23-1
D gene: .
J gene: TRBJ1-1
clone size: once
CDR3 protein: CASSQSRSDGYTEAFF
CDR3 DNA: TGCGCCAGCAGTCAATCTAGATCCGACGGCTACACTGAAGCTTTCTTT

V gene: TRBV15
D gene: TRBD1
J gene: TRBJ1-2
clone size: .
CDR3 protein: CATSRSGTGYYGYTF
CDR3 DNA: TGTGCCACCAGCAGATCCGGGACAGGGTACTATGGCTACACCTTC

V gene: TRBV9
D gene: TRBD1
J gene: TRBJ1-2
clone size: .
CDR3 protein: CASSITGGPYGYTF
CDR3 DNA: TGTGCCAGCAGCATCACAGGGGGCCCCTATGGCTACACCTTC

V gene: TRBV7-9
D gene: TRBD1
J gene: TRBJ2-3
clone size: .
CDR3 protein: CASSLDRDRGWTDTQYF
CDR3 DNA: TGTGCCAGCAGCTTAGACCGGGACAGGGGATGGACAGATACGCAGTATTTT

V gene: TRBV19
D gene: .
J gene: TRBJ2-5
clone size: .
CDR3 protein: CASSIPAGETQYF
CDR3 DNA: TGTGCCAGTAGTATACCGGCGGGCGAGACCCAGTACTTC

V gene: TRBV4-1
D gene: TRBD2
J gene: TRBJ2-7
clone size: .
CDR3 protein: CASSQDTLADPYTYEQYF
CDR3 DNA: TGCGCCAGCAGCCAAGATACACTAGCGGATCCCTATACCTACGAGCAGTACTTC

V gene: TRBV7-2
D gene: .
J gene: TRBJ2-6
clone size: .
CDR3 protein: CASSPHITGSGANVLTF
CDR3 DNA: TGTGCCAGCAGCCCTCACATAACAGGGTCTGGGGCCAACGTCCTGACTTTC

V gene: TRBV4-2
D gene: .
J gene: TRBJ2-5
clone size: .
CDR3 protein: CASSQTSEGLETQYF
CDR3 DNA: TGTGCCAGCAGCCAAACTTCAGAGGGCTTGGAGACCCAGTACTTC

V gene: TRBV7-6
D gene: TRBD2
J gene: TRBJ2-1
clone size: .
CDR3 protein: CASSLALGGGSSYNEQFF
CDR3 DNA: TGTGCCAGCAGCTTAGCCTTAGGCGGGGGAAGCTCCTACAATGAGCAGTTCTTC

V gene: TRBV30
D gene: .
J gene: TRBJ2-7
clone size: .
CDR3 protein: CAWTPDGIGYEQYF
CDR3 DNA: TGTGCCTGGACCCCAGACGGGATTGGATACGAGCAGTACTTC

V gene: TRBV28
D gene: .
J gene: TRBJ1-5
clone size: .
CDR3 protein: CASSLWTSSNQPQHF
CDR3 DNA: TGTGCCAGCAGTTTGTGGACATCTAGCAATCAGCCCCAGCATTTT

V gene: TRBV5-6
D gene: .
J gene: TRBJ1-5
clone size: once
CDR3 protein: CASSLRGNQPQHF
CDR3 DNA: TGTGCCAGCAGCTTACGGGGAAATCAGCCCCAGCATTTT

V gene: TRBV5-5
D gene: .
J gene: TRBJ1-1
clone size: once
CDR3 protein: CASSLFHLQANTEAFF
CDR3 DNA: TGTGCCAGCAGCTTGTTTCATTTACAGGCGAACACTGAAGCTTTCTTT

V gene: TRBV7-6
D gene: .
J gene: TRBJ2-1
clone size: .
CDR3 protein: CASSLDYNEQFF
CDR3 DNA: TGTGCCAGCAGCTTAGATTACAATGAGCAGTTCTTC

V gene: TRBV6-4
D gene: TRBD1
J gene: TRBJ1-1
clone size: .
CDR3 protein: CASSDGTGNTEAFF
CDR3 DNA: TGTGCCAGCAGTGACGGGACAGGGAACACTGAAGCTTTCTTT